The 15 T cell receptor beta chains listed next were all sequenced from one sample in a study of shared clonotypes between healthy human individuals. Sequenced by immunoSEQ multiplex PCR; TCRdb stores in-frame clones only, minus some. Altogether approximately 100,000 clones are present, roughly two thirds being singletons, with the ten largest covering 35% to 55%. The specimen was memory CD8+ T cells sorted from blood. Sample subset: CD45RO+ cells pooled with CCR7-negative TemRA cells. These receptors were obtained from a man aged 25-45 years in good health.

This clone has a handful of counts. V and J are TRBV7-3 and TRBJ2-2; D is unresolved. Germline V lookup: CDR1 SGHTA, CDR2 FQGTGA. Between the trimmed V and J ends, which lost 4 bases and 4 bases, there was a span of 4 bases. The CDR3 consists of 12 residues. The CDR3 reads CASSSSTGELFF. The CDR3 DNA sequence: TGTGCCAGCAGCTCCTCCACCGGGGAGCTGTTTTTT. Complete variable domain (other parts from reference TRBV7-3 and TRBJ2-2): GAGVSQTPSNKVTEKGKYVELRCDPISGHTALYWYRQSLGQGPEFLIYFQGTGAADDSGLPNDRFFAVRPEGSVSTLKIQRTERGDSAVYLCASSSSTGELFFGEGSRLTVL.

The chain links TRBV19 to TRBJ2-2; a possible D gene is TRBD1 (6 bases). The germline V gene has CDR1 LNHDA and CDR2 SQIVND (reference sequence). Trimming stripped 7 bases from V and 2 bases from J, with 17 bases between. This CDR3 has 16 residues. The CDR3 protein is CASNPLGQTNTGELFF. The CDR3 DNA follows: TGTGCCAGTAACCCTCTAGGACAGACCAACACCGGGGAGCTGTTTTTT.

This chain joins TRBV29-1 and TRBJ2-7; 7 bases line up with TRBD1. The germline V gene has CDR1 SQVTM and CDR2 ANQGSEA. Trimming took 5 bases from V and 4 from J; bases not matched to a gene: 11. This CDR3 region has 14 residues. CDR3 region: CSVRMPGGGYEQYF. The CDR3 DNA is TGCAGCGTTAGGATGCCAGGGGGTGGGTACGAGCAGTACTTC.

This clone was observed once. The J gene is TRBJ2-1, the V gene TRBV29-1, with 11 nucleotides matching TRBD2. V was clipped by 8 bases and J by 7 bases; unmatched bases: 10. Germline CDR1 and CDR2: SQVTM and ANQGSEA. The CDR3 contains 14 residues. CDR3 bases: TGCAGCCCGGTACTAGCGGGAGTGCATAATGAGCAGTTCTTC. Amino acid sequence: CSPVLAGVHNEQFF.

The chain employs TRBV4-3 and TRBJ1-1; D may be TRBD1 (5 bases). This CDR3 has 17 amino acids. Germline V gene sequence: CDR1 LGHNA, CDR2 YSLEER. Trimming removed 0 bases from V and 0 bases from J, with 14 bases in between. CDR3 sequence (DNA): TGCGCCAGCAGCCAAGATTTGACAGATCTTGTGAACACTGAAGCTTTCTTT. Protein product: CASSQDLTDLVNTEAFF.

The count of this clone is one. This rearrangement joins TRBV5-4 to TRBJ1-2; weak D call: TRBD1 (5 bases). Germline V lookup: CDR1 SGHNT, CDR2 YYREEE (reference sequence). CDR3 size: 14 residues. Trimming took 4 bases from V and 4 from J, leaving 14 bases between them. CDR3 coding DNA: TGTGCCAGCAGCGACAGAAAGAACATCTATGGCTACACCTTC. Translated: CASSDRKNIYGYTF.

This clone was observed a few times. CDR3 nucleotides: TGTGCCAGCAGTTTTGCGAGCCCTAAGGCCACTGAAGCTTTCTTT. It is translated as CASSFASPKATEAFF. The V and J genes are TRBV27 and TRBJ1-1, with D unresolved. The CDR3 runs to 15 residues. The germline V gene has CDR1 MNHEY and CDR2 SMNVEV (reference sequence). V was trimmed by 3 bases and J by 4 bases, leaving 15 bases between them.

This clone was detected many times. This chain connects TRBV11-3 to TRBJ2-1, with D perhaps matching TRBD2 (6 bases). CDR1 is SGHNT, CDR2 YENEEA, per germline. Trimming pared 2 bases from V and 4 bases from J, leaving 21 bases between. The CDR3 is made up of 18 amino acids. The CDR3 nucleotides read TGTGCCAGCAGCTTATCCGCTCTGGCGGGATGGTCGTACAATGAGCAGTTCTTC. Translation gives CASSLSALAGWSYNEQFF.

This chain links TRBV10-1 with TRBJ1-1; TRBD1 aligns across 10 bases. With 9 bases clipped from V and 5 bases from J, the junction kept 18 bases outside the gene matches. This CDR3 spans 17 amino acids. The germline gives CDR1 WNHNN, CDR2 SYGVQD (reference sequence). The CDR3 is CASVPGQGNTQGTEAFF. DNA for the CDR3: TGCGCCAGTGTCCCGGGACAGGGGAATACCCAGGGGACTGAAGCTTTCTTT.

J is TRBJ2-7 and V is TRBV7-2, with a tentative D call TRBD2 (6 bases). Germline CDR1 and CDR2: SGHTA and FQGNSA. Trimming pared 7 bases from V and 2 bases from J, leaving 15 bases between. The CDR3 runs 14 residues. The CDR3 DNA is TGTGCCAGCACCAAGGACGCGGGACCCTACGAGCAGTACTTC. It codes for CASTKDAGPYEQYF.

This clone was seen a handful of times. The CDR3 nucleotides are TGTGCCAGCAGCTTATATCCAACAGGGCCGAGCTCCTACGAGCAGTACTTC. Its translation is CASSLYPTGPSSYEQYF. The chain links TRBV7-2 to TRBJ2-7, with D perhaps matching TRBD1 (6 bases). The CDR3 has 17 amino acids. The V gene's germline CDR1 is SGHTA and CDR2 FQGNSA. The V end was cut by 2 bases, the J end by 0 bases, with 17 bases between. Using reference TRBV7-2 and TRBJ2-7 for the parts outside the CDR3, the full variable domain is GAGVSQSPSNKVTEKGKDVELRCDPISGHTALYWYRQSLGQGLEFLIYFQGNSAPDKSGLPSDRFSAERTGGSVSTLTIQRTQQEDSAVYLCASSLYPTGPSSYEQYFGPGTRLTVT.

The chain has TRBV15 and TRBJ1-3; 7 positions match TRBD1. With V trimmed by 5 bases and J by 4 bases, 8 bases remained unmatched. The CDR3 covers 15 residues. CDR1 is LNHNV, CDR2 YYDKDF, per germline (reference sequence). The CDR3 region has the DNA TGTGCCACCAGCCAACCGGGACAGCCAGGAAACACCATATATTTT. The encoded protein is CATSQPGQPGNTIYF.

The V gene is TRBV25-1, the J gene TRBJ2-1, with 9 bases lining up with TRBD2. Trimming took 1 base from V and 3 from J; bases not matched to a gene: 4. Looked up from germline, CDR1 is MGHDK and CDR2 is SYGVNS. The CDR3 has 16 residues. The DNA of the CDR3 is TGTGCCAGCAGTGAATCTAGCGGGACCGACTACAATGAGCAGTTCTTC. This encodes CASSESSGTDYNEQFF.

V is TRBV28 and J is TRBJ2-5; D possibly matches TRBD1 or TRBD2 (5 bases each). The germline V gene has CDR1 MDHEN and CDR2 SYDVKM. This CDR3 spans 16 amino acids. Trimming pared 4 bases from V and 2 bases from J, leaving 17 bases between. CDR3 sequence: CASSSFLGTQQETQYF. For the CDR3, the DNA is TGTGCCAGCAGTTCCTTCCTCGGGACGCAACAAGAGACCCAGTACTTC.

As concerns this clone: A much larger clone lies a single base off, so this may be a read error. This chain uses TRBV28 with TRBJ2-7; 7 nucleotides line up with TRBD2. Germline-derived CDR1 and CDR2 are MDHEN and SYDVKM. The CDR3 contains 11 residues. CDR3 loop: CATGLYYEQCF. The CDR3, as DNA: TGTGCCACGGGACTATACTACGAGCAGTGCTTC.